The 10 T cell receptor beta chains reported below all come from one sample, sequenced in a study of shared clonotypes between healthy human individuals. Assay: immunoSEQ multiplex PCR; the TCRdb copy retains only in-frame clones and omits some. The repertoire holds about 1.1 million clones, with 75% to 80% as singletons. Material for sequencing was memory CD4+ T cells from PBMCs. Subset: CD45RA-negative fraction. These receptors came from a man aged 18 to 29 in good health. Some clones in this sample may be carry-over from other donors' samples.

A few counts support this clone. This chain joins TRBV6-1 and TRBJ2-7; no reliable D call. Germline CDR1 is MNHNS and CDR2 is SASEGT. V lost 3 bases and J lost 3, with 12 bases in between. The length of the CDR3 is 14 residues. The CDR3 region is CASSEYRAHYEQYF. CDR3 nucleotide sequence: TGTGCCAGCAGTGAGTACCGGGCCCACTACGAGCAGTACTTC.

CDR3 loop: CASSSLRGDTGELFF. The CDR3 nucleotides are TGTGCCAGCAGCTCCTTGCGGGGGGACACCGGGGAGCTGTTTTTT. The chain is built from TRBV11-2 and TRBJ2-2, with TRBD2 matching over 8 bases. The V and J ends lost 4 bases and 3 bases, in that order; junction bases with no gene match: 4. Germline V gives CDR1 SGHAT, CDR2 FQNNGV. This CDR3 region has 15 residues.

This clone was recorded a few times. This rearrangement joins TRBV29-1 to TRBJ2-5, with D maybe TRBD1 (5 bases). CDR1 is SQVTM, CDR2 ANQGSEA, per germline. The length of the CDR3 is 11 residues. V was cut by 5 bases and J by 11 bases, with 15 bases left in between. CDR3 loop: CSVQGAREQYF. CDR3 in DNA: TGCAGCGTTCAAGGGGCGCGTGAGCAGTACTTC.

The CDR3 nucleotides read TGTGCCAGCAGCCGGCGACCTGGTGAGCAGTTCTTC. Protein: CASSRRPGEQFF. V is TRBV7-2 and J is TRBJ2-1; D remains unclear. Germline CDR1 is SGHTA and CDR2 is FQGNSA. Trimming left V 5 bases short and J 9 bases short, with 11 bases between. The CDR3 length is 12 residues.

The chain links TRBV4-2 to TRBJ2-2, with 13 bases fitting TRBD2. CDR3 length: 16 amino acids. Germline CDR1 and CDR2: LGHNA and YNFKEQ. V was pared by 4 bases and J by 8 bases, with 7 bases of the junction left unmatched. The CDR3 DNA sequence: TGTGCCAGCAGCCCCTGGACTAGCGGGAGACCGGGGGAGCTGTTTTTT. It codes for CASSPWTSGRPGELFF.

This clone was recorded a few times. J is TRBJ2-3 and V is TRBV7-3, with TRBD1 identical over 9 bases. The length of the CDR3 is 14 residues. V lost 3 bases to trimming and J lost 6 bases; unmatched junction nucleotides: 4. CDR1 SGHTA and CDR2 FQGTGA come from the germline V gene. CDR3 protein: CASSLTGGMDTQYF. The CDR3 region has the DNA TGTGCCAGCAGCTTGACAGGGGGAATGGATACGCAGTATTTT. Drawing the rest from reference TRBV7-3 and TRBJ2-3, the complete variable domain is GAGVSQTPSNKVTEKGKYVELRCDPISGHTALYWYRQSLGQGPEFLIYFQGTGAADDSGLPNDRFFAVRPEGSVSTLKIQRTERGDSAVYLCASSLTGGMDTQYFGPGTRLTVL.

This chain joins TRBV19 and TRBJ2-1; 11 bases align to TRBD1. Germline CDR1 and CDR2: LNHDA and SQIVND (reference sequence). V was pared by 3 bases and J by 12 bases, with 1 base of the junction left unmatched. This CDR3 has 12 amino acids. DNA for the CDR3: TGTGCCAGTAGTATCGGGACAGGGGGGCAGTTCTTC. Amino acids: CASSIGTGGQFF.

With regard to this clone: A read error may account for a junction end that differs from germline. The chain recombines TRBV10-3 with TRBJ2-5, with TRBD2 matching 7 bases. The CDR3 contains 14 residues. The germline CDR1 and CDR2 sequences are ENHRY and SYGVKD. CDR3 sequence (DNA): TGTGCCATCAGGGGGGGGACTATCCAACAGACCCAGTACTTC. As protein: CAIRGGTIQQTQYF.

The chain couples TRBV5-1 to TRBJ2-7; D call uncertain. Germline V gene data show CDR1 as SGHRS and CDR2 as YFSETQ. The V and J ends lost 0 bases and 6 bases respectively, with 13 bases between them. The CDR3 is 14 residues long. The CDR3 spells CASSLDGANLEQYF. As DNA, the CDR3 is TGCGCCAGCAGCTTGGATGGAGCGAATCTCGAGCAGTACTTC. The full variable domain, with the rest looked up from reference TRBV5-1 and TRBJ2-7, is KAGVTQTPRYLIKTRGQQVTLSCSPISGHRSVSWYQQTPGQGLQFLFEYFSETQRNKGNFPGRFSGRQFSNSRSEMNVSTLELGDSALYLCASSLDGANLEQYFGPGTRLTVT.

This clone was seen more than once but under ten times. J is TRBJ1-2 and V is TRBV2; TRBD1 matches 9 bases. The CDR3 loop spans 15 amino acids. The germline gives CDR1 SNHLY, CDR2 FYNNEI. Trimming removed 8 bases from V and 0 bases from J; junction bases left unmatched: 7. CDR3 coding DNA: TGTGCCAGCGTGGGGACAGGGTCTGCTAACTATGGCTACACCTTC. Protein product: CASVGTGSANYGYTF.